This entry lists 5 T cell receptor beta chains sequenced from one sample in a study of shared clonotypes between healthy human individuals. The table came from immunoSEQ multiplex PCR; TCRdb's copy has only in-frame clones and leaves some out. The sample includes some 2,100,000 clones, around 95% of them seen just once. The sequencing sample was made of naive CD4+ T cells sorted from blood. Subset specified: CD45RA+ positively selected. These receptors were collected from a man younger than 35 in good health.

In this sample, this clone turned up once. The sample contains more than one DNA sequence encoding this CDR3. The rearrangement uses TRBV11-2 and TRBJ2-5; no definite D call. This CDR3 has 12 amino acids. The germline V gene has CDR1 SGHAT and CDR2 FQNNGV. Deletions cut 0 bases from V and 5 bases from J, with 4 bases between. CDR3 region: CASSLDRETQYF. The CDR3, as DNA: TGTGCCAGCAGCTTAGATCGGGAGACCCAGTACTTC.

Of note for this clone: Other DNA sequences from this sample encode an identical CDR3 as well. Written as DNA, the CDR3 is TGCGCCAGCAGCTCCACAGGGGTCGAGCAGTACTTC. Residues: CASSSTGVEQYF. J is TRBJ2-7 and V is TRBV5-1, with TRBD1 identical over 7 bases. The CDR3 length is 12 residues. The germline V gene encodes CDR1 SGHRS and CDR2 YFSETQ. V lost 3 bases and J lost 6; bases outside the gene matches: 3.

V is TRBV20-1 and J is TRBJ2-5; D not certain. Germline V gene data show CDR1 as DFQATT and CDR2 as SNEGSKA (reference sequence). The CDR3 is 11 residues long. Trimming cost V 0 bases and J 6 bases, with 5 bases left between them. CDR3 loop: CSARDPQTQYF. The CDR3 DNA reads TGCAGTGCTAGAGATCCGCAGACCCAGTACTTC.

The CDR3 loop reads CASSYSFPGNSYEQYF. The CDR3 DNA reads TGTGCCAGCAGTTACTCTTTTCCAGGCAACTCCTACGAGCAGTACTTC. The V call is TRBV6-6, the J call TRBJ2-7; D is uncertain. V lost 0 bases and J 0 bases, leaving 12 bases between the germline ends. Germline CDR1 and CDR2: MNHNY and SVGAGI (reference sequence). CDR3 length: 16 amino acids.

This chain joins TRBV19 and TRBJ1-5; possibly TRBD1 for D (5 bases). The CDR3 has 13 residues. V was pared by 9 bases and J by 11 bases, with 20 bases between. The germline CDR1 and CDR2 sequences are LNHDA and SQIVND (reference sequence). The CDR3, as DNA: TGTGCCAGCTCAGGCAGGGAGTTTTGGGCCCAGCATTTT. It is translated as CASSGREFWAQHF.